This entry lists 12 T cell receptor beta chains sequenced from one sample in a study of T cell responses to AZD1222 COVID-19 vaccine. Sequencing used immunoSEQ multiplex PCR; TCRdb keeps in-frame clones, though not all of them. The sample includes about 130,000 clones, approximately 84% seen only once; the top ten take roughly 4.3%. Material: peripheral blood, obtained on day 0 of AZD1222 vaccination. The receptor set was obtained from an adult in good health.

CDR3 DNA sequence: TGTGCCAGTAGTAATTTAGCGGGACCAAATCAGCCCCAGCATTTT. This sequence encodes CASSNLAGPNQPQHF. The chain joins TRBV19 to TRBJ1-5, with a possible D match to TRBD1 (5 bases). The germline V gene encodes CDR1 LNHDA and CDR2 SQIVND (reference sequence). V was pared by 4 bases and J by 4 bases, with 14 bases between. The CDR3 is 15 amino acids.

The chain uses TRBV9 and TRBJ1-2; D remains unclear. The length of the CDR3 is 15 residues. Germline CDR1 is SGDLS and CDR2 is YYNGEE. The V gene lost 3 bases and the J gene lost 8 bases, with 20 bases spanning the gap. The CDR3 spells CASSATSGPRGGYTF. For the CDR3, the DNA is TGTGCCAGCAGCGCCACGAGCGGACCCCGAGGAGGCTACACCTTC.

The rearrangement uses TRBV5-6 and TRBJ1-2; D is undetermined. V dropped 4 bases and J dropped 8 bases, with 12 bases sitting between them. Germline lookup yields CDR1 SGHDT and CDR2 YYEEEE. The CDR3 runs 12 residues. CDR3 coding DNA: TGTGCCAGCAGCACCCGGCGGGGAGGCTACACCTTC. This sequence encodes CASSTRRGGYTF.

The chain joins TRBV11-3 to TRBJ2-7; 9 positions match TRBD1. This CDR3 has 18 residues. Germline-derived CDR1 and CDR2 are SGHNT and YENEEA. Trimming took 2 bases from V and 6 from J; bases not matched to a gene: 17. In DNA form, the CDR3 reads TGTGCCAGCAGCTTAAGGCCCCGACAGGGGGAAGACTCCGGCGAGCAGTACTTC. Its protein product is CASSLRPRQGEDSGEQYF.

This clone has only one observation. The chain recombines TRBV27 with TRBJ1-5; 10 bases match TRBD1. Germline-derived CDR1 and CDR2 are MNHEY and SMNVEV (reference sequence). J lost 7 bases, V lost 3 bases, and 15 bases had no gene match. The CDR3 extends over 18 amino acids. The CDR3 reads CASSFLPPGTGEGQPQHF. The CDR3 nucleotides read TGTGCCAGCAGTTTCCTCCCCCCCGGGACAGGGGAGGGGCAGCCCCAGCATTTT.

The gene calls are TRBV19 and TRBJ1-1, with 7 positions matching TRBD1. Germline lookup yields CDR1 LNHDA and CDR2 SQIVND (reference sequence). V lost 9 bases, J lost 1 base, and 8 bases stayed unmatched. CDR3 length equals 14 residues. The CDR3, as DNA: TGTGCCAGCCACCGGACAGGCTGGAACACTGAAGCTTTCTTT. Protein: CASHRTGWNTEAFF. The full variable domain, completed using reference TRBV19 and TRBJ1-1, is DGGITQSPKYLFRKEGQNVTLSCEQNLNHDAMYWYRQDPGQGLRLIYYSQIVNDFQKGDIAEGYSVSREKKESFPLTVTSAQKNPTAFYLCASHRTGWNTEAFFGQGTRLTVV.

This rearrangement joins TRBV13 to TRBJ1-5, with D unresolved. CDR1 and CDR2 from the germline V gene are PRHDT and FYEKMQ (reference sequence). V was trimmed by 8 bases and J by 4 bases, leaving 21 bases between them. This CDR3 has 16 residues. The CDR3 here is CASGRRKIRRNQPQHF. The DNA for the CDR3 is TGTGCCAGCGGAAGGCGGAAAATTCGAAGAAATCAGCCCCAGCATTTT.

This clone was counted between two and nine times. CDR3 in amino acids: CASSSQERGGAEQFF. CDR3 in DNA: TGCGCCAGCAGCTCCCAGGAGCGGGGGGGCGCTGAGCAGTTCTTC. The V call is TRBV5-1, the J call TRBJ2-1, with TRBD2 matching 10 bases. This CDR3 is built from 15 residues. V lost 3 bases to trimming and J lost 9 bases; unmatched junction nucleotides: 9. CDR1 is SGHRS, CDR2 YFSETQ, per germline.

CDR3 in amino acids: CASNINREDEQFF. CDR3 nucleotides: TGTGCCAGTAATATTAACAGGGAGGATGAGCAGTTCTTC. The chain combines TRBV28 with TRBJ2-1; the D gene could be TRBD1 or TRBD2 (6 bases each). The CDR3 is 13 residues long. Trimming cost V 9 bases and J 8 bases, with 17 bases left between them. Per the germline V gene, CDR1 is MDHEN and CDR2 is SYDVKM.

The chain combines TRBV18 with TRBJ2-2; tentative D call: TRBD1 (6 bases). Germline V gene data show CDR1 as KGHSH and CDR2 as LQKENI. This CDR3 has 16 residues. V lost 4 bases and J 0 bases, leaving 12 bases between the germline ends. This chain's CDR3 is CASSRGHFANTGELFF. The CDR3 nucleotides read TGTGCCAGCTCACGGGGACACTTCGCGAACACCGGGGAGCTGTTTTTT.

The J gene is TRBJ1-6, the V gene TRBV28; D unresolved. From germline, CDR1 is MDHEN and CDR2 SYDVKM. This CDR3 contains 10 residues. The germline V and J ends were trimmed by 3 bases and 15 bases, with 6 bases remaining between them. For the CDR3, the DNA is TGTGCCAGCAGTTTTAAGGGCCTCCACTTT. Translated, it gives CASSFKGLHF.

The chain employs TRBV3-1 (or the pseudogene TRBV3-2) and TRBJ1-5; D is undetermined. Germline CDR1 and CDR2: LGHDT and YNNKEL (reference sequence). Trimming stripped 0 bases from V and 2 bases from J, with 2 bases between. There are 13 residues in the CDR3. The CDR3 sequence is CASSQEGNQPQHF. As DNA, the CDR3 is TGTGCCAGCAGCCAAGAGGGCAATCAGCCCCAGCATTTT.